The 9 T cell receptor beta chains below were found in one sample sequenced in a study of OX40 agonist ivuxolimab in advanced cancers. Profiling relied on immunoSEQ multiplex PCR, and the TCRdb table lists in-frame clones only, not all of them. The table lists tens of thousands of clones, approximately 80% of them singletons. Source: CD4+ or CD8+ T cells sorted from blood, taken in a trial of the OX40 agonist ivuxolimab. These TCRs come from an adult with an advanced solid tumor such as melanoma, head and neck, liver or kidney cancer.

This chain joins TRBV5-4 and TRBJ1-1, with unresolved D. This CDR3 has 14 amino acids. V was cut by 2 bases and J by 0 bases, with 8 bases left in between. Germline CDR1 reads SGHNT; CDR2 reads YYREEE (reference sequence). The CDR3 is CASSLRQVNTEAFF. The DNA of the CDR3 is TGTGCCAGCAGCTTACGGCAGGTGAACACTGAAGCTTTCTTT.

This rearrangement joins TRBV5-6 to TRBJ2-5, with D possibly TRBD2 on 5 matching bases. Looked up from germline, CDR1 is SGHDT and CDR2 is YYEEEE. This CDR3 has 16 amino acids. Trimming shortened V by 0 bases and J by 4 bases, and 16 bases separated the two germline ends. CDR3 region: CASSLGPSVGVETQYF. CDR3 DNA: TGTGCCAGCAGCTTGGGGCCTAGTGTGGGAGTAGAGACCCAGTACTTC.

This clone was picked up a small number of times. This chain connects TRBV6-1 to TRBJ1-1, with D maybe TRBD1 (5 bases). CDR1 and CDR2 (germline): MNHNS, SASEGT. There are 13 residues in the CDR3. The V end was cut by 6 bases, the J end by 5 bases, with 13 bases between. CDR3 sequence reads: CASSGRVGTEAFF. DNA of the CDR3: TGTGCCAGCAGCGGCAGGGTTGGGACTGAAGCTTTCTTT.

The chain carries TRBV11-2 and TRBJ1-4; D remains ambiguous. V was pared by 1 base and J by 6 bases, with 9 bases between. Looked up from germline, CDR1 is SGHAT and CDR2 is FQNNGV. The CDR3 is 14 amino acids. CDR3: CASSLGGLYEKLFF. CDR3 coding DNA: TGTGCCAGCAGCTTAGGAGGACTTTATGAAAAACTGTTTTTT.

The CDR3 DNA sequence: TGTGCCAGTGCCAGGGACCCCTCCTACGAGCAGTACTTC. Encoded protein: CASARDPSYEQYF. The J gene is TRBJ2-7, the V gene TRBV6-5; tentatively, D is TRBD1 or TRBD2 (5 bases each). The CDR3 has 13 amino acids. Trimming cost V 9 bases and J 0 bases, with 12 bases left between them. CDR1 and CDR2 (germline): MNHEY, SVGAGI.

The chain joins TRBV19 to TRBJ2-5, with D possibly being TRBD1 (6 bases). CDR1 is LNHDA, CDR2 SQIVND, per germline (reference sequence). V was shortened by 4 bases and J by 5 bases, with 14 bases between the two germline ends. There are 14 residues in the CDR3. The CDR3 reads CASSNRAGEETQYF. The DNA for the CDR3 is TGTGCCAGTAGTAATCGTGCAGGGGAGGAGACCCAGTACTTC.

The chain is built from TRBV7-9 and TRBJ1-2, with 7 bases that match TRBD1. J was trimmed by 4 bases and V by 11 bases; bases with no gene match: 10. Germline V gives CDR1 SEHNR, CDR2 FQNEAQ (reference sequence). This CDR3 is built from 13 residues. CDR3 in amino acids: CAGKRDSSYGYTF. As DNA, the CDR3 is TGTGCCGGAAAAAGGGACAGCTCCTATGGCTACACCTTC.

The J gene is TRBJ2-3, the V gene TRBV27; D gene uncertain. The ends were cut back, 0 bases at V and 0 bases at J, with 4 bases in the middle. CDR3 length equals 14 residues. Germline V CDR1 and CDR2: MNHEY, SMNVEV (reference sequence). The CDR3, as DNA: TGTGCCAGCAGTTTATCTGGGAGCACAGATACGCAGTATTTT. Its protein product is CASSLSGSTDTQYF.

V usage is TRBV19 and J usage is TRBJ2-7; D gene uncertain. Looked up from germline, CDR1 is LNHDA and CDR2 is SQIVND (reference sequence). The CDR3 is 13 residues long. Trimming shortened V by 5 bases and J by 4 bases, and 12 bases separated the two germline ends. The CDR3 coding sequence is TGTGCCAGTAGTGGGTCGCGTATGTACGAGCAGTACTTC. It specifies CASSGSRMYEQYF. The full variable domain, in which reference TRBV19 and TRBJ2-7 provide the parts outside the CDR3, is DGGITQSPKYLFRKEGQNVTLSCEQNLNHDAMYWYRQDPGQGLRLIYYSQIVNDFQKGDIAEGYSVSREKKESFPLTVTSAQKNPTAFYLCASSGSRMYEQYFGPGTRLTVT.